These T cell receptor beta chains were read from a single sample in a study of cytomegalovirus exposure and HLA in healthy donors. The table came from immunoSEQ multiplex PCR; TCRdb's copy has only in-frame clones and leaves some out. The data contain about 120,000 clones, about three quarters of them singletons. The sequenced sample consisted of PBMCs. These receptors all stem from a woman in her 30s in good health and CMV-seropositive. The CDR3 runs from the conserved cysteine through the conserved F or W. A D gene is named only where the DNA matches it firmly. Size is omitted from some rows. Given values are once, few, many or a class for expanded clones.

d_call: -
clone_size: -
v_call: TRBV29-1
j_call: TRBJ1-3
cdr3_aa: CSVEPLRVLSGNTIYF
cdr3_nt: TGCAGCGTTGAGCCTCTCAGGGTTCTCTCTGGAAACACCATATATTTT

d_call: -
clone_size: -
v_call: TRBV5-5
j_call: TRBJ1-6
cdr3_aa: CASSSRSYNSPLHF
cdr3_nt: TGTGCCAGCAGTAGCCGCTCCTATAATTCACCCCTCCACTTT

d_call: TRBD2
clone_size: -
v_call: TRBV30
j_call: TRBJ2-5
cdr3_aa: CAWSVPSGQETQYF
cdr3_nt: TGTGCCTGGAGTGTCCCTAGCGGCCAAGAGACCCAGTACTTC

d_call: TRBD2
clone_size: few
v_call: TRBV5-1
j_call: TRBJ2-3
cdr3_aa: CASRKTSGVTDTQYF
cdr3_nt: TGCGCCAGCAGGAAGACTAGCGGGGTCACAGATACGCAGTATTTT

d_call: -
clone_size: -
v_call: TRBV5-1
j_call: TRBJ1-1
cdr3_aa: CASSLDGGGTEAFF
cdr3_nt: TGCGCCAGCAGCTTGGATGGGGGGGGCACTGAAGCTTTCTTT

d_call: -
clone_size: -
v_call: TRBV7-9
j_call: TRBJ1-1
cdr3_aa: CASSLGLKNTEAFF
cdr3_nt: TGTGCCAGCAGCTTAGGACTTAAGAACACTGAAGCTTTCTTT

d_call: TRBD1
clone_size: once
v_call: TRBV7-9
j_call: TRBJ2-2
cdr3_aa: CASSLALTGGTGELFF
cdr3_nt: TGTGCCAGCAGCTTAGCTCTGACAGGGGGAACCGGGGAGCTGTTTTTT

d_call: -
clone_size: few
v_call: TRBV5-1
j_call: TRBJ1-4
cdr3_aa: CASSSVAGVDEKLFF
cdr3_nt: TGCGCCAGCAGCTCAGTTGCGGGAGTTGATGAAAAACTGTTTTTT

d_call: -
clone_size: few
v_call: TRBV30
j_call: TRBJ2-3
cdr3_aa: CAWRGDLNRADTQYF
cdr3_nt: TGTGCCTGGAGGGGAGACCTCAATAGGGCAGATACGCAGTATTTT

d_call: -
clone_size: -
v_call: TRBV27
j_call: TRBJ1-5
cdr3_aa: CASSLKDSIQPQHF
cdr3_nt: TGTGCCAGCAGTTTGAAGGACAGCATTCAGCCCCAGCATTTT

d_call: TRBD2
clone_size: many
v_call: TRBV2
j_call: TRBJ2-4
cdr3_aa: CASNPSGGAGNIQYF
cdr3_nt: TGTGCCAGCAACCCTAGCGGGGGTGCGGGAAACATTCAGTACTTC

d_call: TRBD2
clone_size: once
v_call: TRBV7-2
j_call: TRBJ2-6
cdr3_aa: CASSLAGGPEVLTF
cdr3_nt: TGTGCTAGCAGCTTAGCGGGGGGTCCTGAAGTCCTGACTTTC

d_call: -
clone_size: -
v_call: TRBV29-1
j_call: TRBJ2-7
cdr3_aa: CSVVAYEQYF
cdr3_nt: TGCAGCGTTGTAGCCTACGAGCAGTACTTC

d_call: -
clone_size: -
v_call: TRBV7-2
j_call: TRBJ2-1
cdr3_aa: CASSGRDRGYGNEQFF
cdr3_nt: TGTGCCAGCAGCGGACGGGACCGGGGGTATGGCAATGAGCAGTTCTTC

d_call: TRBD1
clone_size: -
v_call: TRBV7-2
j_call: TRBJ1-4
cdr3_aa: CASSSAATGGEKLFF
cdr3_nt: TGTGCCAGCAGCTCAGCAGCGACAGGGGGTGAAAAACTGTTTTTT

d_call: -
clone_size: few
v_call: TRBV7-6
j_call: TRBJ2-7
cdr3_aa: CASSLGGGESSEQYF
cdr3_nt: TGTGCCAGCAGCTTAGGAGGGGGGGAATCGTCCGAGCAGTACTTC

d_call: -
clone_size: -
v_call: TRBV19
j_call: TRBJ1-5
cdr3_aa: CASTQGLIREPQHF
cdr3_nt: TGTGCCAGCACACAGGGTTTAATCAGAGAGCCCCAGCATTTT

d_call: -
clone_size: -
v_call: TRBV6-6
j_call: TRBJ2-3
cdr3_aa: CASSKSIPGKTQYF
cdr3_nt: TGTGCCAGCAGTAAATCGATCCCGGGTAAAACGCAGTATTTT

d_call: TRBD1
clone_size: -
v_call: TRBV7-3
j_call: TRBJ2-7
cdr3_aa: CASSRTPTGDIYEQYF
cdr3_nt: TGTGCCAGCAGCCGAACCCCGACAGGGGATATTTACGAGCAGTACTTC

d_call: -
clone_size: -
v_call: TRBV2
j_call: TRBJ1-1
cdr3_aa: CASSGTAGDTEAFF
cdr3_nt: TGTGCCAGCAGTGGGACGGCCGGGGACACTGAAGCTTTCTTT

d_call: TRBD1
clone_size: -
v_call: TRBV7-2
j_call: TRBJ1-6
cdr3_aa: CASSPFPGQRDSPLHF
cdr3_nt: TGTGCCAGCAGCCCCTTCCCGGGACAGAGGGATTCACCCCTCCACTTT

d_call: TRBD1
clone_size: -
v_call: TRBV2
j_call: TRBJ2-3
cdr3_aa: CASRPGQGPDTQYF
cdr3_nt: TGTGCCAGCAGACCGGGACAGGGGCCAGATACGCAGTATTTT

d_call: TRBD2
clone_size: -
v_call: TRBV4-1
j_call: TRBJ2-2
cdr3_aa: CASSQVWTRNTGELFF
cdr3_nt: TGCGCCAGCAGCCAAGTTTGGACTAGGAACACCGGGGAGCTGTTTTTT

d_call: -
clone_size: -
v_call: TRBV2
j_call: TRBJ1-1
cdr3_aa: CASNLGGNTEAFF
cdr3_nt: TGTGCCAGCAATCTGGGGGGAAACACTGAAGCTTTCTTT

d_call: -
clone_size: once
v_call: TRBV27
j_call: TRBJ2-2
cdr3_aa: CASSVYIEGAGELFF
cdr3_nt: TGTGCCAGCAGTGTATACATAGAAGGGGCCGGGGAGCTGTTTTTT

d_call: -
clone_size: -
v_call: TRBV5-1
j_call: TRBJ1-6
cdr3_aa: CASSSQTTRGNSPLHF
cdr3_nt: TGCGCCAGCAGCTCCCAGACGACCCGGGGGAATTCACCCCTCCACTTT

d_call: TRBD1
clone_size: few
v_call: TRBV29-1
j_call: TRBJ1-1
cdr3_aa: CSVRGQGGTEAFF
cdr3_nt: TGCAGCGTGAGGGGACAGGGGGGCACTGAAGCTTTCTTT

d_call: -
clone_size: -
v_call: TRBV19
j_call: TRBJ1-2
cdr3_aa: CASHRQTYGYTF
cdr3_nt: TGTGCCAGTCATAGACAGACCTATGGCTACACCTTC

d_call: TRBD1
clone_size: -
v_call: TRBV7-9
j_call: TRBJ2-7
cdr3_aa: CSGGTGFYEQYF
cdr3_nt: TGTTCCGGCGGGACAGGGTTCTACGAGCAGTACTTC